These 15 T cell receptor beta chains were all obtained from the same sample, sequenced in a study of response to subunit inactivated influenza vaccine (dated by TCRdb to the late 2010s). Library method: RT-PCR. The listed sequencing device is Illumina HiSeq 2500. The raw public reads went through TCRdb reprocessing: fastp at Q25, MiXCR clone calling, in-frame beta chains kept. Each record represents a unique CDR3 protein, reported with the most common genes and DNA among its rows. The sample yields roughly 500,000 distinct CDR3 sequences; roughly 25% were counted once. 2.8% of the sample rests with the top ten. The same data also contributed to another study, on T cells expressing NK-cell markers. The second publication reports: TCR beta cDNA libraries were prepared using 5'RACE template switching, which introduced a universal primer site and unique molecular identifiers.

The sample was CD4+ T cells sorted from PBMCs, taken 11 to 12 days after vaccination. Source of these receptors: a man aged 50-60 years who received an inactivated influenza vaccine. Donor details come from another sample of the same person, matched by shared clones.

V usage is TRBV10-3 and J usage is TRBJ1-1; 9 nucleotides agree with TRBD1. CDR1 is ENHRY and CDR2 is SYGVKD in the germline V gene. Trimming took 10 bases from V and 5 from J; bases not matched to a gene: 8. The CDR3 is made up of 13 amino acids. The CDR3 DNA is TGTGCCAACCGGGACAGGGATGTGACTGAAGCTTTCTTT. Protein sequence: CANRDRDVTEAFF.

V is TRBV5-6 and J is TRBJ1-5; 8 bases are a match to TRBD1. The germline CDR1 and CDR2 sequences are SGHDT and YYEEEE. This CDR3 is 13 amino acids long. CDR3 bases: TGTGAGCCAGGGACAGGTGGCAATCAGCCCCAGCATTTT. The encoded protein is CEPGTGGNQPQHF.

This clonotype showed up just a few times. V gene TRBV12-3 or TRBV12-4 combines with J gene TRBJ2-3, with D possibly TRBD1 on 6 matching bases. CDR3 length: 14 amino acids. V was shortened by 6 bases and J by 0 bases, with 10 bases between the two germline ends. Written as DNA, the CDR3 is TGTGCCAGCAGACAGGGCACTAGCACAGATACGCAGTATTTT. It translates to CASRQGTSTDTQYF.

The chain has TRBV6-2 or TRBV6-3 and TRBJ2-1, with 13 bases lining up with TRBD2. This CDR3 spans 15 amino acids. CDR1 is MNHEY, CDR2 SVGEGT, per germline. Trimming removed 6 bases from V and 8 bases from J; junction bases left unmatched: 7. The CDR3 sequence: CASSPTSGGAHEQFF. The CDR3 DNA is TGTGCCAGCAGCCCCACTAGCGGGGGGGCGCATGAGCAGTTCTTC.

Regarding this clonotype: The CDR3 ends on some other residue instead of the conserved phenylalanine or tryptophan, so this is likely a read error. This sequence joins TRBV20-1 and TRBJ2-7, with D possibly TRBD2 on 6 matching bases. CDR1 and CDR2 (germline): DFQATT, SNEGSKA (reference sequence). The CDR3 extends over 13 amino acids. With 1 base removed from V and 4 bases from J, the gap between germline ends came to 11 bases. CDR3 coding DNA: TGCAGTGCTAGAGGTGGGGGGAGATACGAGCAGTACTAC. It translates to CSARGGGRYEQYY.

V usage is TRBV15 and J usage is TRBJ2-7; a weak D match, TRBD1 (5 bases). Germline values: CDR1 LNHNV, CDR2 YYDKDF (reference sequence). CDR3 length: 13 residues. The germline V and J ends were trimmed by 3 bases and 4 bases, with 10 bases remaining between them. This chain's CDR3 is CATSSGRVYEQYF. The CDR3 nucleotides are TGTGCCACCAGCAGCGGCAGGGTATACGAGCAGTACTTC.

This clonotype occurred a few times. One end of the junction does not line up with germline, which may come from a read error. This chain connects TRBV12-3 or TRBV12-4 to TRBJ2-3, with 9 bases that match TRBD2. The length of the CDR3 is 12 residues. CDR3: CASRQLAGSPHF. Written as DNA, the CDR3 is TGTGCCAGCAGACAACTAGCGGGTAGCCCACATTTT.

This chain joins TRBV20-1 and TRBJ1-1; 8 nucleotides align to TRBD1. With 1 base clipped from V and 7 bases from J, the junction kept 8 bases outside the gene matches. CDR1 is DFQATT and CDR2 is SNEGSKA in the germline V gene (reference sequence). This CDR3 has 14 residues. Here the CDR3 DNA reads TGCAGTGCTAGAGTAATGACAGGGGTCGGTGAAGCTTTCTTT. Protein sequence: CSARVMTGVGEAFF.

The CDR3 DNA reads TGTGCCAGCAGCCGGAAAAGGACAGGCCCATACAATGAGCAGTTCTTC. Encoded protein: CASSRKRTGPYNEQFF. The rearrangement links TRBV5-6 to TRBJ2-1, with 7 bases that match TRBD1. J gave up 4 bases and V 4 bases, and 11 bases lay outside the gene matches. CDR3 length: 16 amino acids. Germline V gene data show CDR1 as SGHDT and CDR2 as YYEEEE.

The rearrangement links TRBV20-1 to TRBJ2-3, with D perhaps TRBD2 (7 bases). Germline CDR1 and CDR2: DFQATT and SNEGSKA (reference sequence). This CDR3 region has 13 residues. The CDR3 spells CSPIGGGADTQYF. CDR3 coding DNA: TGCAGCCCCATCGGCGGGGGCGCAGATACGCAGTATTTT.

This clonotype was seen only a few times. The rearrangement links TRBV29-1 to TRBJ2-7, with TRBD2 matching over 12 bases. The junction had 8 bases not matched to a gene; V was cut back by 2 bases and J by 6 bases. The CDR3 spans 15 residues. CDR1 is SQVTM, CDR2 ANQGSEA, per germline. DNA for the CDR3: TGCAGCGTTGAAACTGGGGCTAGCGGGAGGGTCGAGCAGTACTTC. This codes for CSVETGASGRVEQYF.

This clonotype was detected a few times. The J gene is TRBJ2-5, the V gene TRBV4-1, with 7 bases fitting TRBD1. V lost 1 base to trimming and J lost 5 bases; unmatched junction nucleotides: 7. This CDR3 spans 15 amino acids. CDR1 and CDR2 (germline): MGHRA, YSYEKL. In DNA form, the CDR3 reads TGCGCCAGCAGCCAAGTAGAAGGGGGCGGGGAGACCCAGTACTTC. Amino acids: CASSQVEGGGETQYF.

The CDR3 loop reads CASSLVTGGQPQHF. CDR3 DNA sequence: TGTGCCAGCAGCTTAGTTACAGGGGGCCAGCCCCAGCATTTT. The rearrangement uses TRBV7-2 and TRBJ1-5, with 9 bases matching TRBD1. V lost 1 base to trimming and J lost 7 bases; unmatched junction nucleotides: 2. This CDR3 has 14 amino acids. The germline CDR1 and CDR2 sequences are SGHTA and FQGNSA.

This clonotype occurred a few times. One end of the junction fails to match germline, which may point to a read error. The chain carries TRBV7-2 and TRBJ2-1; 9 nucleotides line up with TRBD2. CDR1 SGHTA and CDR2 FQGNSA come from the germline V gene. This CDR3 comprises 12 residues. The CDR3 reads CASTFAGGPRNF. The CDR3 coding sequence is TGTGCCAGCACATTCGCGGGAGGGCCGCGAAACTTC.

A few counts support this clonotype. The J gene is TRBJ2-7, the V gene TRBV6-2 or TRBV6-3; 7 bases match TRBD1. The germline V gene encodes CDR1 MNHEY and CDR2 SVGEGT. The CDR3 covers 14 residues. The trim removed 2 bases at V and 2 bases at J, leaving 3 bases unmatched. The CDR3 nucleotides read TGTGCCAGCAGTTACCTGGGACAGACCTACGAGCAGTACTTC. This codes for CASSYLGQTYEQYF.